Listed here are 13 T cell receptor beta chains from one sample, sequenced in a study of blood T cell repertoires in COVID-19 (dated by TCRdb to about 2020). Libraries were prepared through the immunoSEQ multiplex PCR assay. TCRdb limited this immuneACCESS table to in-frame rearrangements with V and J called. A share of clones is missing; checked studies link under half to unresolved V genes, and the rest is unexplained. The table for this sample lists about 460,000 clones; approximately 90% of them were counted only once. Jointly, the top ten make up 6.5% to 8.5% of the sample. The sample was PBMCs or T cells enriched from blood (not recorded which). The receptors originated from an older woman who had recovered from COVID-19.

The chain has TRBV6-1 and TRBJ2-7; TRBD2 matches at 14 bases. J gave up 9 bases and V 1 base, and 5 bases lay outside the gene matches. The V gene's germline CDR1 is MNHNS and CDR2 SASEGT. This CDR3 has 15 amino acids. The CDR3 DNA reads TGTGCCAGCAGTGAAGGTGGACTAGCGGGGGGCACGCAGTACGTC. Translating it yields CASSEGGLAGGTQYV.

A single count supports this clone. The chain carries TRBV14 and TRBJ2-1, with TRBD2 matching over 10 bases. The V gene end was trimmed by 6 bases and the J gene end by 3 bases; junction bases not matched to a gene: 8. CDR1 SGHDN and CDR2 FVKESK come from the germline V gene. The CDR3 spans 16 residues. The CDR3 is CASSTHSGGRYNEQFF. DNA of the CDR3: TGTGCCAGCAGTACACATAGCGGGGGGCGCTACAATGAGCAGTTCTTC.

V gene TRBV28 combines with J gene TRBJ2-5, with 7 bases lining up with TRBD1. CDR3 length equals 17 residues. Trimming cost V 5 bases and J 2 bases; bases outside gene matches: 14. CDR1 is MDHEN, CDR2 SYDVKM, per germline. DNA of the CDR3: TGTGCCAGCAGTATAGTTTCGAGGGGGCTGAAACAAGAGACCCAGTACTTC. Residues: CASSIVSRGLKQETQYF.

This chain joins TRBV11-3 and TRBJ1-2, with D maybe TRBD1 (5 bases). V was cut by 1 base and J by 8 bases, with 14 bases left in between. The CDR3 extends over 14 amino acids. The germline CDR1 and CDR2 sequences are SGHNT and YENEEA. The chain's CDR3 is CASSLARGTGGYTF. The CDR3 nucleotides read TGTGCCAGCAGCTTAGCGCGAGGTACAGGAGGCTACACCTTC.

This chain uses TRBV9 with TRBJ1-6, with no clear D. From germline, CDR1 is SGDLS and CDR2 YYNGEE. The CDR3 covers 14 residues. V was clipped by 5 bases and J by 0 bases, with 6 bases between them. CDR3 sequence reads: CASSSSSYNSPLHF. The CDR3 nucleotides are TGTGCCAGCAGTAGTAGCTCCTATAATTCACCCCTCCACTTT.

The J gene is TRBJ2-3, the V gene TRBV5-1; 8 bases map to TRBD2. Trimming at V came to 7 bases and at J to 5 bases, leaving 12 bases not matched to a gene. The germline V gene has CDR1 SGHRS and CDR2 YFSETQ. The CDR3 sequence is 15 residues long. CDR3 bases: TGCGCCAGCTTACCGGGACTAGTACTCGGAGATACGCAGTATTTT. Its protein product is CASLPGLVLGDTQYF.

This chain uses TRBV7-8 with TRBJ1-3; D unclear. CDR1 SGHVS and CDR2 FQNEAQ come from the germline V gene. The CDR3 is 13 residues long. Deletions cut 5 bases from V and 1 base from J, with 6 bases between. CDR3 DNA: TGTGCCAGCAGCCATTCATCTGGAAACACCATATATTTT. Translation gives CASSHSSGNTIYF. The full variable domain, in which reference TRBV7-8 and TRBJ1-3 provide the parts outside the CDR3, is GAGVSQSPRYKVAKRGQDVALRCDPISGHVSLFWYQQALGQGPEFLTYFQNEAQLDKSGLPSDRFFAERPEGSVSTLKIQRTQQEDSAVYLCASSHSSGNTIYFGEGSWLTVV.

This clone was detected once. This rearrangement joins TRBV10-3 to TRBJ2-3; TRBD1 aligns across 12 bases. CDR3 length equals 16 residues. With V trimmed by 6 bases and J by 2 bases, 6 bases remained unmatched. Per the germline V gene, CDR1 is ENHRY and CDR2 is SYGVKD. In nucleotides, the CDR3 is TGTGCCATCAGGGCCGGGACAGGGGGCAACACAGATACGCAGTATTTT. Translation gives CAIRAGTGGNTDTQYF.

This chain connects TRBV28 to TRBJ2-1; the D gene is possibly TRBD1 (5 bases). Per the germline V gene, CDR1 is MDHEN and CDR2 is SYDVKM. The CDR3 loop spans 14 amino acids. V was cut by 6 bases and J by 4 bases, with 13 bases left in between. The CDR3 sequence is CASRSSTVYNEQFF. Written as DNA, the CDR3 is TGTGCCAGCAGGTCTTCGACAGTGTACAATGAGCAGTTCTTC.

V gene TRBV5-1 combines with J gene TRBJ2-7, with unresolved D. In germline, CDR1 is SGHRS, CDR2 YFSETQ. The CDR3 extends over 12 amino acids. Deletions cut 0 bases from V and 5 bases from J, with 6 bases between. CDR3 DNA sequence: TGCGCCAGCAGCTTGGCCCGGGACGAGCAGTACTTC. Translated, it gives CASSLARDEQYF.

The rearrangement joins TRBV15 to TRBJ2-2; D gene uncertain. This CDR3 is 14 amino acids long. V was pared by 5 bases and J by 0 bases, with 7 bases between. From germline, CDR1 is LNHNV and CDR2 YYDKDF (reference sequence). Written as DNA, the CDR3 is TGTGCCACCAGCTGGGCCTCGAACACCGGGGAGCTGTTTTTT. It yields the protein CATSWASNTGELFF.

V is TRBV29-1 and J is TRBJ1-2; the match to TRBD1 covers 8 bases. The V and J ends lost 7 bases and 3 bases, in that order; junction bases with no gene match: 1. CDR1 SQVTM and CDR2 ANQGSEA come from the germline V gene. This CDR3 has 11 amino acids. The CDR3, as DNA: TGCAGCGCGGGACAGGACTATGGCTACACCTTC. Amino acid sequence: CSAGQDYGYTF.

This chain joins TRBV25-1 and TRBJ2-2; 7 bases align to TRBD1. V lost 8 bases, J lost 9 bases, and 12 bases stayed unmatched. Germline CDR1 is MGHDK and CDR2 is SYGVNS. This CDR3 comprises 14 residues. The CDR3 region is CASVGQSTPRELFF. As DNA, the CDR3 is TGTGCCAGCGTGGGACAGTCGACCCCCCGGGAGCTGTTTTTT.